This entry lists 19 T cell receptor beta chains sequenced from one sample in a study of T cells in women clearing cervical HPV infection. Profiling relied on immunoSEQ multiplex PCR, and the TCRdb table lists in-frame clones only, not all of them. The ten most abundant clones cover under 15% of a sample with about 18,000 clones. What was sequenced was blood buffy coat. These receptor sequences come from a woman aged 18-70 years with a cervical HPV16 infection that either progressed to CIN3+ or cleared (not recorded which).

With regard to this clone: With the read ending 3 residues before the CDR3 end, the germline J gene is used to fill in that end. The chain couples TRBV2 to TRBJ2-7; 11 positions match TRBD1. The CDR3 is made up of 15 amino acids. The V gene's germline CDR1 is SNHLY and CDR2 FYNNEI. Trimming at V came to 3 bases and at J to 2 bases, leaving 3 bases not matched to a gene. The DNA read from the CDR3 is TGTGCCAGCAGTGATAGGGACAGGGGGACCTACGAG. This codes for CASSDRDRGTYE. The whole CDR3 sequence is CASSDRDRGTYEQYF.

Worth noting for this clone: The CDR3 extends 3 residues past the end of the read, so its final part is completed from the germline J gene. The V call is TRBV4-1, the J call TRBJ1-5, with D uncertain. V lost 0 bases, J lost 2 bases, and 14 bases lay in between. The CDR3 is made up of 17 amino acids. Germline CDR1 and CDR2: MGHRA and YSYEKL. The CDR3 protein is CASSQENRLQGNQPQHF. Partial CDR3 DNA: TGCGCCAGCAGCCAAGAAAATAGGCTTCAGGGCAATCAGCCC.

A note on this clone: The read gets to within 3 residues of the CDR3 end, and the germline J gene fills in the rest. The chain joins TRBV18 to TRBJ1-1; D perhaps matches TRBD1 (5 bases). V gave up 0 bases and J gave up 0 bases, with 8 bases separating them. The length of the CDR3 is 15 residues. Per germline, CDR1 KGHSH and CDR2 LQKENI. CDR3 residues: CASSPPGRVNTEAFF. The covered CDR3 bases are TGTGCCAGCTCACCACCGGGCAGGGTGAACACTGAA.

About this clone itself: The read gets to within 3 residues of the CDR3 end, and the germline J gene fills in the rest. V is TRBV5-1 and J is TRBJ1-2; 8 bases agree with TRBD1. This CDR3 is built from 14 residues. Germline V gene sequence: CDR1 SGHRS, CDR2 YFSETQ. Trimming took 2 bases from V and 3 from J; bases not matched to a gene: 3. The CDR3 bases that were read are TGCGCCAGCAGCTTCGGGGACAGGCACTATGGC. This translates into CASSFGDRHYG. The full CDR3 is CASSFGDRHYGYTF.

Comment on this clone: From the germline J gene comes the end of the CDR3, since the read stops 3 residues before it. V and J are TRBV4-1 and TRBJ1-6; D call uncertain. V dropped 2 bases and J dropped 7 bases, with 21 bases sitting between them. The CDR3 totals 18 residues. From germline, CDR1 is MGHRA and CDR2 YSYEKL. CDR3 protein: CASSQQPEGTPGNSPLHF. Incomplete CDR3 DNA: TGCGCCAGCAGCCAACAGCCAGAGGGAACCCCGGGGAATTCACCC.

Comment on this clone: The read ends 3 residues before the CDR3 terminus; that terminus is restored from the germline J gene. The V gene is TRBV10-3, the J gene TRBJ2-2; unclear D gene. CDR3 length: 11 amino acids. CDR1 ENHRY and CDR2 SYGVKD come from the germline V gene. V lost 2 bases to trimming and J lost 10 bases, with 5 bases between them. The CDR3 loop is CAISERQELFF. CDR3 DNA (partial): TGTGCCATCAGTGAGAGGCAGGAG.

CDR3 loop: CAWSFPLGGDTEAFF. The sequenced CDR3 bases are TGTGCCTGGAGTTTCCCCCTGGGGGGTGACACTGAA. This chain uses TRBV30 with TRBJ1-1, with D possibly being TRBD1 (5 bases). Read coverage stops 3 residues before the CDR3 terminus; the germline J gene supplies the remainder. Germline V lookup: CDR1 GTSNPN, CDR2 SVGIG (reference sequence). Trimming removed 2 bases from V and 3 bases from J, with 16 bases in between. The CDR3 length is 15 residues.

For this clone: The read stops 3 residues short of the end of the CDR3; the missing end is completed from the germline J gene. The J gene is TRBJ1-1, the V gene TRBV18; 7 bases are shared with TRBD1. CDR3 length equals 14 residues. The V gene end was trimmed by 6 bases and the J gene end by 5 bases; junction bases not matched to a gene: 9. CDR1 is KGHSH and CDR2 is LQKENI in the germline V gene. CDR3 loop: CASSAPGTETEAFF. Incomplete CDR3 DNA: TGTGCCAGCTCGGCTCCCGGGACAGAGACTGAA.

As for this clone: The read terminates 3 residues ahead of where the CDR3 ends, so the germline J gene completes it. The V call is TRBV20-1, the J call TRBJ2-5; 7 nucleotides agree with TRBD1. J lost 1 base, V lost 6 bases, and 14 bases had no gene match. Germline-derived CDR1 and CDR2 are DFQATT and SNEGSKA (reference sequence). The CDR3 covers 16 residues. The DNA read from the CDR3 is TGCAGTGCGCGACCACTCTGGGACAGTCTCCAAGAGACC. It yields the protein CSARPLWDSLQET. The full-length CDR3 reads as CSARPLWDSLQETQYF.

In regard to this clone: The read terminates 3 residues ahead of where the CDR3 ends, so the germline J gene completes it. The genes are TRBV5-1 and TRBJ2-5; 16 bases are a match to TRBD2. Germline-derived CDR1 and CDR2 are SGHRS and YFSETQ. The CDR3 is 17 amino acids. The J segment lost 5 bases and the V segment lost 4 bases, leaving 8 bases of the junction unmatched. The DNA read from the CDR3 is TGCGCCAGCAGCCCCGGGACTAGCGGGGGGGGTAAGGAGACC. It encodes CASSPGTSGGGKET. The CDR3, in full, reads CASSPGTSGGGKETQYF.

For this clone: The read ends 3 residues early relative to the CDR3; the germline J gene fills the gap. V gene TRBV20-1 combines with J gene TRBJ1-4; 9 nucleotides match TRBD1. CDR3 length equals 14 residues. The V and J ends lost 3 bases and 5 bases, in that order; junction bases with no gene match: 4. In germline, CDR1 is DFQATT, CDR2 SNEGSKA (reference sequence). The CDR3 region is CSASGTGLNEKLFF. The sequenced CDR3 bases are TGCAGTGCTAGTGGGACAGGGCTAAATGAAAAA.

Turning to this clone: The read is 3 residues too short to cover the CDR3 end, so that end is filled in from the germline J gene. J is TRBJ2-5 and V is TRBV5-1; 8 bases are shared with TRBD2. CDR3 length equals 19 residues. V trimming: 0 bases; J trimming: 0 bases; junction bases outside the gene matches: 13. Germline-derived CDR1 and CDR2 are SGHRS and YFSETQ. CDR3 residues: CASSLGGGRPNSYQETQYF. The covered CDR3 bases are TGCGCCAGCAGCTTGGGCGGGGGGCGTCCCAACTCGTACCAAGAGACC.

Comment on this clone: The read gets to within 3 residues of the CDR3 end, and the germline J gene fills in the rest. This chain connects TRBV7-8 to TRBJ2-3; TRBD2 might be the D (5 bases). V was trimmed by 7 bases and J by 4 bases, leaving 27 bases between them. This CDR3 has 18 amino acids. Germline CDR1 is SGHVS and CDR2 is FQNEAQ. The chain's CDR3 is CASTPLRAGLRVPDTQYF. The part of the CDR3 DNA that was read is TGTGCCAGCACTCCATTAAGGGCTGGACTGAGGGTTCCAGATACG.

As for this clone: The DNA ends 3 residues before the CDR3 does, and the rest of the CDR3 is filled in from the germline J gene. The chain is built from TRBV4-1 and TRBJ1-5, with D unresolved. The CDR3 has 14 amino acids. Trimming stripped 1 base from V and 3 bases from J, with 7 bases between. Germline V lookup: CDR1 MGHRA, CDR2 YSYEKL. The CDR3 DNA, read in part, is TGCGCCAGCAGCCAAGGACTGCTCAATCAGCCC. This translates into CASSQGLLNQP. The CDR3 reads in full as CASSQGLLNQPQHF.

About this clone itself: Sequencing ends 3 residues short of the CDR3 end; the germline J gene provides the rest. This sequence joins TRBV7-2 and TRBJ1-1, with TRBD1 matching 8 bases. V trimming: 3 bases; J trimming: 4 bases; junction bases outside the gene matches: 4. This CDR3 comprises 14 residues. CDR1 SGHTA and CDR2 FQGNSA come from the germline V gene. The CDR3 region is CASSFQGASTEAFF. The CDR3 DNA, read in part, is TGTGCCAGCAGCTTCCAGGGGGCAAGCACTGAA.

Turning to this clone: The read terminates 3 residues before the CDR3 end, so the remaining end is supplied by the germline J gene. V usage is TRBV15 and J usage is TRBJ2-7, with D tentatively TRBD2 (5 bases). Germline loops: CDR1 LNHNV, CDR2 YYDKDF (reference sequence). The V end lost 5 bases, the J end lost 1 base, and 18 bases lay between the germline ends. CDR3 length: 16 residues. The part of the CDR3 DNA that was read is TGTGCCACCAGCGGACGGGAAGCGGCCTCGTCCTACGAG. It yields the protein CATSGREAASSYE. The entire CDR3 reads CATSGREAASSYEQYF.

To note about this clone: From the germline J gene comes the end of the CDR3, since the read stops 3 residues before it. The chain carries TRBV19 and TRBJ1-1; D might be TRBD1 (5 bases). The V gene lost 4 bases and the J gene lost 4 bases, with 13 bases spanning the gap. Per germline, CDR1 LNHDA and CDR2 SQIVND (reference sequence). The length of the CDR3 is 14 residues. CDR3 amino acids: CASSKGSGGTEAFF. The CDR3 DNA, read in part, is TGTGCCAGTAGTAAGGGCAGCGGGGGCACTGAA.

To note about this clone: The read stops 3 residues short of the end of the CDR3; the missing end is completed from the germline J gene. The chain recombines TRBV14 with TRBJ2-1; 8 bases align to TRBD1. Germline values: CDR1 SGHDN, CDR2 FVKESK. The CDR3 consists of 14 residues. With 4 bases clipped from V and 5 bases from J, the junction kept 4 bases outside the gene matches. The part of the CDR3 DNA that was read is TGTGCCAGCAGCCGGGGACAGGAAAACAATGAG. Residues: CASSRGQENNE. The whole CDR3 region reads CASSRGQENNEQFF.

For this clone: The CDR3 end lies 3 residues beyond the end of the read and is filled in from the germline J gene. The chain carries TRBV7-6 and TRBJ1-4; weak D call: TRBD1 (5 bases). Trimming cost V 5 bases and J 0 bases, with 13 bases left between them. The germline V gene has CDR1 SGHVS and CDR2 FNYEAQ. The CDR3 is made up of 16 amino acids. CDR3 bases read: TGTGCCAGCAGCCGTGGGGGGTCGACAACTAATGAAAAA. This encodes CASSRGGSTTNEK. The entire CDR3 reads CASSRGGSTTNEKLFF.